The 24 T cell receptor beta chains reported below all come from one sample, sequenced in a study of OX40 agonist ivuxolimab in advanced cancers. The data were produced by immunoSEQ multiplex PCR, yet TCRdb's version contains in-frame clones alone and is incomplete. In the table there are roughly 86,000 clones, around 89% of which are singletons. The material sequenced was CD4+ or CD8+ T cells sorted from blood, taken in a trial of the OX40 agonist ivuxolimab. Receptor source: an adult with an advanced solid tumor such as melanoma, head and neck, liver or kidney cancer.

V gene TRBV11-3 combines with J gene TRBJ1-5, with a possible D match to TRBD1 (5 bases). Germline CDR1 SGHNT, CDR2 YENEEA. The CDR3 is 15 amino acids. V was clipped by 3 bases and J by 0 bases, with 9 bases between them. CDR3 DNA: TGTGCCAGCAGCTTTTCACAGGATAGCAATCAGCCCCAGCATTTT. It yields the protein CASSFSQDSNQPQHF.

The chain combines TRBV29-1 with TRBJ2-7; no clear D. The CDR3 extends over 12 amino acids. Germline V CDR1 and CDR2: SQVTM, ANQGSEA. Deletions cut 0 bases from V and 3 bases from J, with 6 bases between. CDR3 sequence: CSVEDKFYEQYF. The DNA for the CDR3 is TGCAGCGTTGAAGACAAATTCTACGAGCAGTACTTC.

The V gene is TRBV5-1, the J gene TRBJ1-2, with D perhaps TRBD1 (5 bases). The ends were cut back, 3 bases at V and 8 bases at J, with 20 bases in the middle. Germline assignment: CDR1 SGHRS and CDR2 YFSETQ. The CDR3 has 15 residues. This chain's CDR3 is CASSSGTHNIWGYTF. CDR3 bases: TGCGCCAGCAGCTCCGGGACTCACAACATATGGGGCTACACCTTC.

The chain is built from TRBV5-4 and TRBJ2-5; D unclear. The CDR3 sequence is 13 residues long. With 2 bases removed from V and 4 bases from J, the gap between germline ends came to 9 bases. Germline CDR1 and CDR2: SGHNT and YYREEE (reference sequence). CDR3 region: CASSFETRETQYF. In DNA, the CDR3 is TGTGCCAGCAGCTTTGAGACTCGAGAGACCCAGTACTTC.

The V gene is TRBV10-3, the J gene TRBJ2-1; possibly TRBD2 for D (5 bases). The V and J ends lost 3 bases and 8 bases respectively, with 11 bases between them. Germline CDR1 is ENHRY and CDR2 is SYGVKD. The CDR3 runs 13 residues. This chain's CDR3 is CAISDQKRDEQFF. The CDR3 coding sequence is TGTGCCATCAGTGACCAGAAGAGGGATGAGCAGTTCTTC.

This clone was recorded only once. This chain joins TRBV2 and TRBJ2-7; D is ambiguous. CDR3 length: 10 amino acids. Germline CDR1 reads SNHLY; CDR2 reads FYNNEI. V dropped 7 bases and J dropped 6 bases, with 7 bases sitting between them. The CDR3 sequence is CASNSPEQYF. The CDR3 bases are TGTGCCAGCAATAGCCCCGAGCAGTACTTC.

V is TRBV7-2 and J is TRBJ2-3; 7 bases align to TRBD2. This CDR3 has 16 residues. CDR1 SGHTA and CDR2 FQGNSA come from the germline V gene. The ends lost 1 base at V and 2 bases at J; junction bases unmatched: 6. The DNA of the CDR3 is TGTGCCAGCAGCTTAGGGGTCGGGAGGTACACAGATACGCAGTATTTT. It encodes CASSLGVGRYTDTQYF.

The CDR3 spells CASSGGAGEVEQYF. The DNA of the CDR3 is TGCGCCAGCAGTGGGGGAGCCGGGGAGGTCGAGCAGTACTTC. The V and J genes are TRBV10-1 and TRBJ2-5, with D possibly being TRBD2 (6 bases). The end of the DNA aligns better with TRBJ2-7, so the J call may be wrong. Per germline, CDR1 WNHNN and CDR2 SYGVQD (reference sequence). This CDR3 region has 14 residues.

The rearrangement uses TRBV5-1 and TRBJ2-7; 8 bases match TRBD1. After removal of 0 bases from V and 4 bases from J, the junction contained 3 bases not matched to a gene. The CDR3 length is 14 residues. Germline V CDR1 and CDR2: SGHRS, YFSETQ. This chain's CDR3 is CASSLADRGYEQYF. CDR3 in DNA: TGCGCCAGCAGCTTGGCTGACAGGGGATACGAGCAGTACTTC.

The chain couples TRBV19 to TRBJ2-6; unclear D gene. CDR1 and CDR2 from the germline V gene are LNHDA and SQIVND (reference sequence). The CDR3 has 18 residues. The V end lost 3 bases, the J end lost 0 bases, and 15 bases lay between the germline ends. The CDR3 bases are TGTGCCAGTAGTATCTCCCCCTGGCACCTCTCTGGGGCCAACGTCCTGACTTTC. It is translated as CASSISPWHLSGANVLTF.

Points on this clone: Mismatch with germline at one junction end may stem from a read error. V gene TRBV11-2 combines with J gene TRBJ2-5, with a weak D call TRBD2 (5 bases). CDR3 length equals 13 residues. Per the germline V gene, CDR1 is SGHAT and CDR2 is FQNNGV. As DNA, the CDR3 is TGTGCCAGCAGCTTAGACCGGGGAGAGGCCCAGTACTTC. Its translation is CASSLDRGEAQYF.

CDR3 sequence reads: CASRPSTGGVYGYTF. Written as DNA, the CDR3 is TGTGCCAGTAGGCCTTCGACAGGGGGCGTCTATGGCTACACCTTC. The chain carries TRBV19 and TRBJ1-2; 10 nucleotides agree with TRBD1. CDR1 is LNHDA, CDR2 SQIVND, per germline (reference sequence). The CDR3 covers 15 residues. V was clipped by 6 bases and J by 4 bases; unmatched bases: 8.

With respect to this clone: The sample holds other DNA sequences that translate to the same CDR3. V gene TRBV4-1 combines with J gene TRBJ2-7; 12 bases line up with TRBD1. The CDR3 is 15 amino acids. CDR1 is MGHRA, CDR2 YSYEKL, per germline. J lost 4 bases, V lost 3 bases, and 4 bases had no gene match. CDR3 amino acids: CASSQEGQGAYEQYF. The CDR3 coding sequence is TGCGCCAGCAGCCAGGAGGGACAGGGGGCGTACGAGCAGTACTTC.

This CDR3 is CASSFRTGGSSFKYGYTF. The DNA for the CDR3 is TGCGCCAGCAGCTTTCGTACAGGGGGCTCCTCATTTAAATATGGCTACACCTTC. The chain employs TRBV5-1 and TRBJ1-2; 9 nucleotides agree with TRBD1. Germline CDR1 SGHRS, CDR2 YFSETQ. The CDR3 consists of 18 residues. V was pared by 2 bases and J by 5 bases, with 16 bases of the junction left unmatched.

V usage is TRBV11-3 and J usage is TRBJ2-7; 12 nucleotides agree with TRBD2. Germline CDR1 is SGHNT and CDR2 is YENEEA. The CDR3 sequence is 15 residues long. V lost 5 bases, J lost 7 bases, and 9 bases stayed unmatched. CDR3 amino acids: CASSIRTSGTGEQYF. The CDR3 coding sequence is TGTGCCAGCAGCATCCGGACTAGCGGGACCGGTGAGCAGTACTTC.

V and J are TRBV4-1 and TRBJ2-7; D unresolved. CDR1 and CDR2 from the germline V gene are MGHRA and YSYEKL. The CDR3 spans 15 residues. V lost 1 base to trimming and J lost 0 bases, with 10 bases between them. This chain's CDR3 is CASSQGYQDSYEQYF. The CDR3 nucleotides are TGCGCCAGCAGCCAAGGTTATCAGGACTCCTACGAGCAGTACTTC.

V and J are TRBV7-9 and TRBJ2-2, with 10 nucleotides matching TRBD1. Germline V CDR1 and CDR2: SEHNR, FQNEAQ (reference sequence). With 5 bases clipped from V and 7 bases from J, the junction kept 4 bases outside the gene matches. This CDR3 is built from 14 residues. CDR3 amino acids: CASSRGTGDGELFF. The CDR3 DNA is TGTGCCAGCAGCCGGGGGACAGGGGACGGGGAGCTGTTTTTT.

DNA of the CDR3: TGTGCCAGCAGCTCCCCCGACAGGAGTATCCACGAGCAGTACTTC. Protein: CASSSPDRSIHEQYF. The chain links TRBV13 to TRBJ2-7; D possibly corresponds to TRBD1 (6 bases). The CDR3 is 15 amino acids. V was cut by 4 bases and J by 5 bases, with 18 bases left in between. The germline V gene has CDR1 PRHDT and CDR2 FYEKMQ (reference sequence).

The chain joins TRBV11-3 to TRBJ2-4, with 7 bases that match TRBD2. Germline V gene lookup returns CDR1 SGHNT and CDR2 YENEEA. V shed 3 bases and J 8 bases; nucleotides not matched to a gene: 4. CDR3 length: 13 residues. CDR3 sequence reads: CASSFGGGDIQYF. The CDR3 DNA reads TGTGCCAGCAGCTTTGGTGGGGGGGACATTCAGTACTTC. Complete variable domain (other parts from reference TRBV11-3 and TRBJ2-4): EAGVVQSPRYKIIEKKQPVAFWCNPISGHNTLYWYLQNLGQGPELLIRYENEEAVDDSQLPKDRFSAERLKGVDSTLKIQPAELGDSAVYLCASSFGGGDIQYFGAGTRLSVL.

This chain uses TRBV30 with TRBJ1-2; 12 bases fit TRBD1. CDR3 size: 16 residues. Germline V lookup: CDR1 GTSNPN, CDR2 SVGIG (reference sequence). V lost 2 bases and J lost 3; bases outside the gene matches: 7. DNA for the CDR3: TGTGCCTGGAGTATCAGGGACAGGGGGCGATACTATGGCTACACCTTC. This translates into CAWSIRDRGRYYGYTF.

V gene TRBV12-5 combines with J gene TRBJ1-1, with D possibly being TRBD1 (6 bases). Trimming took 5 bases from V and 1 from J, leaving 14 bases between them. The CDR3 runs to 15 residues. In germline, CDR1 is LGHNT, CDR2 FRNRAP. CDR3 bases: TGTGCTAGTGGTCGAACCGGGACACCGAACACTGAAGCTTTCTTT. Protein sequence: CASGRTGTPNTEAFF.

The chain combines TRBV5-3 with TRBJ2-3, with 8 bases aligning to TRBD1. TRBV5-3 falls under the ORF class, with uncertain function. This CDR3 has 15 residues. Trimming cost V 4 bases and J 3 bases; bases outside gene matches: 7. In nucleotides, the CDR3 is TGTGCCAGAAGCAAGGACAGGGAATGGACAGATACGCAGTATTTT. This gives the protein CARSKDREWTDTQYF.

This clone came up a few times. The rearrangement joins TRBV6-5 to TRBJ2-7; perhaps TRBD1 as D (6 bases). In germline, CDR1 is MNHEY, CDR2 SVGAGI. This CDR3 comprises 12 residues. Trimming removed 6 bases at V and 6 bases at J, with 12 bases between. The CDR3 nucleotides are TGTGCCAGCAGCCTACAGGGTCGCGAGCAGTACTTC. Translated, it gives CASSLQGREQYF.

This chain connects TRBV5-6 to TRBJ2-2; D unresolved. Germline CDR1 reads SGHDT; CDR2 reads YYEEEE. The CDR3 runs 16 residues. Trimming stripped 0 bases from V and 2 bases from J, with 11 bases between. CDR3 nucleotides: TGTGCCAGCAGCTTGGGTCCGGATCCTAACACCGGGGAGCTGTTTTTT. This gives the protein CASSLGPDPNTGELFF.